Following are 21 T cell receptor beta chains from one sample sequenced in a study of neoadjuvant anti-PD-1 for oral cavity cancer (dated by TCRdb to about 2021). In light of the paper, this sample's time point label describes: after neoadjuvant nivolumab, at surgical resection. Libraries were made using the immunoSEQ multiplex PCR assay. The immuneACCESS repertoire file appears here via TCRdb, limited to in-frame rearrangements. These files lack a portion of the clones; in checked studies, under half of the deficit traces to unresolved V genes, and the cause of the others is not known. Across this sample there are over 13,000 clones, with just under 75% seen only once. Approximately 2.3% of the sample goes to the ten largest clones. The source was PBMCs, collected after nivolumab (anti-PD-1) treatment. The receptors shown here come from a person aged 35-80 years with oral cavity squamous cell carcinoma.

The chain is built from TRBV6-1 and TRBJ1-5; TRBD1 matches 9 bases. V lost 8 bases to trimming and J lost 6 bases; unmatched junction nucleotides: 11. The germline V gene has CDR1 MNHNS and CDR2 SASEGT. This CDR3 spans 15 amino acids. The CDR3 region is CASAGTGFSVQPQHF. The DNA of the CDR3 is TGTGCCAGCGCCGGGACAGGGTTTTCGGTTCAGCCCCAGCATTTT.

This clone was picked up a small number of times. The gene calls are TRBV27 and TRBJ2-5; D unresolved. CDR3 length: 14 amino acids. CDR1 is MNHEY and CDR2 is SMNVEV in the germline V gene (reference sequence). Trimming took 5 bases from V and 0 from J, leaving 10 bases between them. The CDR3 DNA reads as TGTGCCAGCAGTCTAACGTTGAACCAAGAGACCCAGTACTTC. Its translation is CASSLTLNQETQYF.

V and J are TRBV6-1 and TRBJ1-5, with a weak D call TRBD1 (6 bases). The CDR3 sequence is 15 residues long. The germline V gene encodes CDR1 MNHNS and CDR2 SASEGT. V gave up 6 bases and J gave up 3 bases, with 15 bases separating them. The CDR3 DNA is TGTGCCAGCAGCGATACTACAGGGTTCAATCAGCCCCAGCATTTT. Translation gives CASSDTTGFNQPQHF.

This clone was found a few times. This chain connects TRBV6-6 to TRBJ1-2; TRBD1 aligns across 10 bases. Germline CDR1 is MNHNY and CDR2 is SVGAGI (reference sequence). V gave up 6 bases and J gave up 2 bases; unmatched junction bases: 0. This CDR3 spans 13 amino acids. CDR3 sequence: CASRGQGNYGYTF. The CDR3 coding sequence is TGTGCCAGCAGGGGACAGGGGAACTATGGCTACACCTTC.

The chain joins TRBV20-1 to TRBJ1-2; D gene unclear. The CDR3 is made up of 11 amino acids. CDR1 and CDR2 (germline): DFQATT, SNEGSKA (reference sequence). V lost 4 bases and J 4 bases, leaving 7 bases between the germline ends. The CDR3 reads CSATGSYGYTF. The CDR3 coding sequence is TGCAGTGCTACTGGGAGCTATGGCTACACCTTC.

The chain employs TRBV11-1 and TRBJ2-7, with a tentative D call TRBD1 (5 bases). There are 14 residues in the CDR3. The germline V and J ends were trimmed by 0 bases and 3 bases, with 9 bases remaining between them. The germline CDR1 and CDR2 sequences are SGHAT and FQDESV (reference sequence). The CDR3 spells CASSLAQGDYEQYF. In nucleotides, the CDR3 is TGTGCCAGCAGCTTAGCCCAAGGGGACTACGAGCAGTACTTC.

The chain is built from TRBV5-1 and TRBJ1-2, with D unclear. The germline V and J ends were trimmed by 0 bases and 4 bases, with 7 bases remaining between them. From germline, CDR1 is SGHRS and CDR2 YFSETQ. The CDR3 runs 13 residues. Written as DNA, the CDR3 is TGCGCCAGCAGCTTGGGAACGCTCTATGGCTACACCTTC. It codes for CASSLGTLYGYTF.

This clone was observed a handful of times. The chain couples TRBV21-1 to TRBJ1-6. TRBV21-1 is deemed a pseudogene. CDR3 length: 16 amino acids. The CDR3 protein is CAEGTGPGSYNSPLHF. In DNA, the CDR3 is TGTGCCGAGGGTACGGGGCCGGGCTCCTATAATTCACCCCTCCACTTT.

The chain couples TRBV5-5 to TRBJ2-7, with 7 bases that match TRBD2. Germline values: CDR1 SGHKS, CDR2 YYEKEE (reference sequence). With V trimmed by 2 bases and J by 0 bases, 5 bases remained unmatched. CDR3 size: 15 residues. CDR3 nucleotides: TGTGCCAGCAGCTTAGGCGGGGGAAGCTCCTACGAGCAGTACTTC. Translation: CASSLGGGSSYEQYF.

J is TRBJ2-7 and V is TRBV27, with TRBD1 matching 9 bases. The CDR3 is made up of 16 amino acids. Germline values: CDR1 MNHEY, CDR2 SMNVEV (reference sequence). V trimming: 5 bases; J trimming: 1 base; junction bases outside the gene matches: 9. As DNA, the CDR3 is TGTGCCAGCAGTGACCTGGGACAGGGCGGGTCCTACGAGCAGTACTTC. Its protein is CASSDLGQGGSYEQYF.

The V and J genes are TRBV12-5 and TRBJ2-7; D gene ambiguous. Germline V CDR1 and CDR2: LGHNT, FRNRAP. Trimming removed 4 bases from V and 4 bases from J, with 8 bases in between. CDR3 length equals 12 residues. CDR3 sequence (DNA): TGTGCTAGTGGTTCTAGGAGATACGAGCAGTACTTC. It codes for CASGSRRYEQYF.

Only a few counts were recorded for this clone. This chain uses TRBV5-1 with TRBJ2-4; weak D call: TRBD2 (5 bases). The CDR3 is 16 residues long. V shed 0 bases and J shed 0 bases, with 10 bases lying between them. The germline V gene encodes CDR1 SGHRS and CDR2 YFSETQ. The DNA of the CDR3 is TGCGCCAGCAGCTTGGAGGCAGGACTAGCCAAAAACATTCAGTACTTC. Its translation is CASSLEAGLAKNIQYF.

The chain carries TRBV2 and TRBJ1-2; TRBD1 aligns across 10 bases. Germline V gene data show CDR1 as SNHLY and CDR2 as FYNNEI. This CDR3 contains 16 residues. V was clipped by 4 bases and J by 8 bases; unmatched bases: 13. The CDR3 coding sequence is TGTGCCAGCAGTGTACCCGGGACAGGGGAGACGCGGGGCTACACCTTC. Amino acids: CASSVPGTGETRGYTF.

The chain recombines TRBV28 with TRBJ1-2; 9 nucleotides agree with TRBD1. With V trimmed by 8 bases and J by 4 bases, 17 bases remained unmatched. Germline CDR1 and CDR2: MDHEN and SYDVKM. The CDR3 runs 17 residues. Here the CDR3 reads CASGYVFPGQGTYGYTF. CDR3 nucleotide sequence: TGTGCCAGCGGTTACGTCTTTCCGGGACAGGGTACCTATGGCTACACCTTC.

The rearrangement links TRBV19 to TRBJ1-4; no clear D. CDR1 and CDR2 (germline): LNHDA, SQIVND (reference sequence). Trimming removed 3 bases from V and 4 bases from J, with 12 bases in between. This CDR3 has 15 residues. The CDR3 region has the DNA TGTGCCAGTAGTATCTGGTTTTGGAGTAATGAAAAACTGTTTTTT. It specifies CASSIWFWSNEKLFF.

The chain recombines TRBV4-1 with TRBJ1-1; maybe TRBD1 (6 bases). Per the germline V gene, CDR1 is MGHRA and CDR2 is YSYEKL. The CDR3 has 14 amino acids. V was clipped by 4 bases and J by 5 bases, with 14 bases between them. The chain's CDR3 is CASSPHREVTEAFF. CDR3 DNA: TGCGCCAGCAGCCCCCACAGGGAGGTGACTGAAGCTTTCTTT.

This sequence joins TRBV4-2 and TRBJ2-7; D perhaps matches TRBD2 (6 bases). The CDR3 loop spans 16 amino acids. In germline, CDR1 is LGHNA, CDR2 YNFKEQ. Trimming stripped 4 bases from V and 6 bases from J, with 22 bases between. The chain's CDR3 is CASSLTSGTGLLEQYF. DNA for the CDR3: TGTGCCAGCAGCCTTACGTCCGGGACTGGGCTCCTCGAGCAGTACTTC.

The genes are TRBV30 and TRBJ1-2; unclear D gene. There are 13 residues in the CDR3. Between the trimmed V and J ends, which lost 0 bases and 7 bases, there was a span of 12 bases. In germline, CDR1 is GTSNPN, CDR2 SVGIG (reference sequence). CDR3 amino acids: CAWSVEVGSGYTF. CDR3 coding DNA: TGTGCCTGGAGTGTGGAGGTGGGATCTGGCTACACCTTC. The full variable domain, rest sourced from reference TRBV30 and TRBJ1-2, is SQTIHQWPATLVQPVGSPLSLECTVEGTSNPNLYWYRQAAGRGLQLLFYSVGIGQISSEVPQNLSASRPQDRQFILSSKKLLLSDSGFYLCAWSVEVGSGYTFGSGTRLTVV.

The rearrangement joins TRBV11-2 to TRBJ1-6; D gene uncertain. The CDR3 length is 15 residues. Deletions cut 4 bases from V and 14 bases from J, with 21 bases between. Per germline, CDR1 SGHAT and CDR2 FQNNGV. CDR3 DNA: TGTGCCAGCAGCTCGAACCAAGGACGGACTCTTTCCCTCCACTTT. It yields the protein CASSSNQGRTLSLHF.

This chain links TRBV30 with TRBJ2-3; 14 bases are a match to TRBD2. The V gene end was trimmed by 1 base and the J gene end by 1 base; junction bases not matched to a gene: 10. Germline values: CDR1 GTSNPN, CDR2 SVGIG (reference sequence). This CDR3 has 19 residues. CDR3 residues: CAWSGLTSGRGRGTDTQYF. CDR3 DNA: TGTGCCTGGAGTGGCTTGACTAGCGGGAGGGGAAGGGGCACAGATACGCAGTATTTT.

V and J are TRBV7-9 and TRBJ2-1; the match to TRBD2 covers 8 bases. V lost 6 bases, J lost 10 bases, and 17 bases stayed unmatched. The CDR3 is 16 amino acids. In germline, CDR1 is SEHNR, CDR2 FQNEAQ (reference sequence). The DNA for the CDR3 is TGTGCCAGCAGGCCCGGCAGTACGGGACTAGTCCCCGAGCAGTTCTTC. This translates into CASRPGSTGLVPEQFF.